This T cell receptor (beta chain) was sequenced in a study of blood T cell repertoires in COVID-19. The wider study: Acute and convalescent COVID-19 samples came from the United States, Italy and Spain. PBMCs, B-cell-depleted T cells, or T cells were the source of the cDNA or gDNA that made up the material.

In the original workflow: Reference gene primers were amplified, and this amplification served to estimate nucleated cell counts. Some clones are missing from TCRdb's copy, which holds only in-frame ones; the method was immunoSEQ multiplex PCR. D and trimming were read from the DNA, whereas the V and J calls and clone size are those reported in that table. The data hold 180,000 or so clones, with approximately 80% observed a single time. CDR1 is MNHEY and CDR2 is SMNVEV in the germline V gene (reference sequence). The CDR3 covers 15 residues. The J segment lost 4 bases and the V segment lost 5 bases, leaving 4 bases of the junction unmatched. Symptom resolution, clearance, or two negative PCRs marked donors in Cohort 3 as recovered.

The chain couples TRBV27 to TRBJ2-7; TRBD2 matches at 14 bases. The specimen sequenced was PBMCs or T cells enriched from blood (not recorded which). The receptor was isolated from a woman aged 55-70 years who had recovered from COVID-19. CDR3 amino acids: CASSQRTSGRYEQYF. The CDR3 DNA follows: TGTGCCAGCAGTCAACGGACTAGCGGGAGGTACGAGCAGTACTTC.